These T cell receptor beta chains were read from a single sample in a study of cytomegalovirus exposure and HLA in healthy donors. The method was immunoSEQ multiplex PCR; TCRdb's version includes in-frame clones alone and lacks a portion of them. Among about 80,000 clones listed, approximately 80% were seen once. Sequences were obtained from PBMCs. These receptors were obtained from a woman in her fifties or sixties in good health and CMV-seropositive. Each CDR3 is given with its conserved first and last residue. A D gene is named only where the DNA matches it firmly. Clone size is not always given. Where it is, it says once, few, many or a class for expanded clones.

clone_size	v_call	j_call	d_call	cdr3_nt	cdr3_aa
.	TRBV5-1	TRBJ1-5	.	TGCGCCAGCAGCCTCACAGTATTCAATCAGCCCCAGCATTTT	CASSLTVFNQPQHF
.	TRBV5-1	TRBJ2-1	.	TGCGCCAGCAGCTTGGCCGGGGCTATCAGCGGGTCAAAGCAGTTCTTC	CASSLAGAISGSKQFF
.	TRBV20-1	TRBJ1-3	.	TGCAGTGAACACTCTGGAAACACCATATATTTT	CSEHSGNTIYF
.	TRBV19	TRBJ1-3	.	TGTGCCAGTAGGAATGGGGCATCTGGAAACACCATATATTTT	CASRNGASGNTIYF
.	TRBV5-8	TRBJ2-7	.	TGTGCCAGCAGCTTGGGGGCGGGCGAGCAGTACTTC	CASSLGAGEQYF
few	TRBV18	TRBJ1-5	TRBD1	TGTGCCAGCTCACTTAACAGGGGTGGCAATCAGCCCCAGCATTTT	CASSLNRGGNQPQHF
once	TRBV19	TRBJ2-4	TRBD2	TGTGCCAGTAGTTCTAGCGGGCGGATTCAGTACTTC	CASSSSGRIQYF
.	TRBV2	TRBJ2-1	TRBD2	TGTGCCAGCAGTGAAGCGACCCTAGCGGGTAATTACAATGAGCAGTTCTTC	CASSEATLAGNYNEQFF
.	TRBV11-2	TRBJ2-7	TRBD1	TGTGCCAGCAGAGGACAGGGCGGGTACGAGCAGTACTTC	CASRGQGGYEQYF
.	TRBV4-1	TRBJ2-7	.	TGCGCCAGCAGCCAACCCCGAGGGCTCGAGCAGTACTTC	CASSQPRGLEQYF
.	TRBV9	TRBJ2-5	.	TGTGCCAGTATAGGGGCCCGAGAGACCCAGTACTTC	CASIGARETQYF
.	TRBV5-1	TRBJ2-1	TRBD2	TGCGCCAGCAGCCCCTCTCCTAGGGGAGGGAGTGAGCAGTTCTTC	CASSPSPRGGSEQFF
.	TRBV5-6	TRBJ2-1	.	TGTGCCAGCAGCCCCATTTCCTACAATGAGCAGTTCTTC	CASSPISYNEQFF
.	TRBV6-4	TRBJ2-6	TRBD1	TGTGCCAGCAGTGACTCGACAGGGTCTGGGGCCAACGTCCTGACTTTC	CASSDSTGSGANVLTF
.	TRBV7-9	TRBJ1-1	TRBD1	TGTGCCAGCAAAGCGACAGGGATGAACACTGAAGCTTTCTTT	CASKATGMNTEAFF
few	TRBV6-1	TRBJ1-4	TRBD1	TGTGCCAGCTCCCGGGACAGGGATGGAAAACTGTTTTTT	CASSRDRDGKLFF
.	TRBV6-5	TRBJ2-3	.	TGTGCCAGCAGATCGACAGATATATCAGATACGCAGTATTTT	CASRSTDISDTQYF
.	TRBV10-1	TRBJ2-5	TRBD1	TGCGCCAGCAGTGCGAGGGACAGCCTGATCGGGACCCAGTACTTC	CASSARDSLIGTQYF
.	TRBV14	TRBJ2-1	TRBD2	TGTGCCAGCAGCCCACTAGCGGGAGTTTATGATGAGCAGTTCTTC	CASSPLAGVYDEQFF
.	TRBV27	TRBJ1-5	.	TGTGCCAGCAGTCCTACCTCGGGGGGACGGCCCCAGCATTTT	CASSPTSGGRPQHF
.	TRBV9	TRBJ1-6	.	TGTGCCAGCAGCCCCCAGTTGGGGGAGGTTTCACCCCTCCACTTT	CASSPQLGEVSPLHF
.	TRBV5-1	TRBJ1-2	.	TGCGCCAGCAGCTTTAACAGGGAATTGGGCTACACCTTC	CASSFNRELGYTF
.	TRBV7-9	TRBJ1-1	TRBD1	TGTGCCAGCAGCTCCTCCGGGACAGGGCACACTGAAGCTTTCTTT	CASSSSGTGHTEAFF
.	TRBV5-1	TRBJ2-6	.	TGCGCCAGCAGCTTTGAGGGGACAATCCCTGGGGCCAACGTCCTGACTTTC	CASSFEGTIPGANVLTF
.	TRBV5-1	TRBJ1-2	TRBD1	TGCGCCAGCAGCTTGGAGGGGGCCCAGGGCTACACCTTC	CASSLEGAQGYTF
.	TRBV5-6	TRBJ1-1	TRBD1	TGTGCCAGCAGCTTAGGGGGGGGACAGGCCTTGGGGGCTTTCTTT	CASSLGGGQALGAFF
.	TRBV5-8	TRBJ1-1	TRBD1	TGTGCCAGCAGCAACTACGTTGCAACCTCCCGGACAGGGGGAATCGCTGAAGCTTTCTTT	CASSNYVATSRTGGIAEAFF
.	TRBV29-1	TRBJ2-5	TRBD1	TGCAGCGGAGCCCCAAGTGACAGGGGGGAGACCCAGTACTTC	CSGAPSDRGETQYF
.	TRBV7-8	TRBJ1-2	.	TGTGCCAGCAGCCCCCCCGGATTTCGGAGGACAGAGGGCTATGGCTACACCTTC	CASSPPGFRRTEGYGYTF
.	TRBV6-5	TRBJ2-5	.	TGTGCCAGCAGTTACCCGGGGCAAGAGACCCAGTACTTC	CASSYPGQETQYF
once	TRBV5-1	TRBJ2-1	TRBD2	TGCGCCAGCAGCAGTAGCGGGAGTTCGGGCAATGAGCAGTTCTTC	CASSSSGSSGNEQFF
.	TRBV6-6	TRBJ1-1	TRBD1	TGTGCCAGCAGTGACAGGGGGAGGACTGAAGCTTTCTTT	CASSDRGRTEAFF
.	TRBV18	TRBJ2-7	.	TGTGCCAGCTCACCACGGGTTAACACGGACGGAGGGGAGCAGTACTTC	CASSPRVNTDGGEQYF
once	TRBV4-1	TRBJ2-2	TRBD2	TGCGCCAGCAGTCACTCGGGCGCGGGGGAGACCGGGGAGCTGTTTTTT	CASSHSGAGETGELFF
.	TRBV6-5	TRBJ1-1	.	TGTGCCAGCAGTGAAACAGGGAGAGCCACTGAAGCTTTCTTT	CASSETGRATEAFF
.	TRBV5-6	TRBJ1-1	.	TGTGCCAGCAGCTTGGGTCTACTAACTGTTTCTGAAGCTTTCTTT	CASSLGLLTVSEAFF
.	TRBV2	TRBJ1-1	.	TGTGCCAGCAGTGAAGCTTGGGGCCAGAACACTGAAGCTTTCTTT	CASSEAWGQNTEAFF
.	TRBV27	TRBJ2-5	TRBD2	TGTGCCAGCAGAAAAGCGGGGGGTCGTCCCCAGTACTTC	CASRKAGGRPQYF
few	TRBV2	TRBJ2-3	.	TGTGCCAGCAGTGCCCCGGTGAGCACAGATACGCAGTATTTT	CASSAPVSTDTQYF
.	TRBV5-1	TRBJ2-5	TRBD2	TGCGCCAGCAGCTCCGGACTAGCGGGAGAAGGGGAGACCCAGTACTTC	CASSSGLAGEGETQYF
.	TRBV4-1	TRBJ2-1	TRBD2	TGCGCCAGCAGCCAAGCCGGACTAGCGCCCCGTTCAATAGATTACAATGAGCAGTTCTTC	CASSQAGLAPRSIDYNEQFF
.	TRBV7-4	TRBJ2-7	.	TGTGCCAGCAGCTTGCCAGGGGTGTTCCACGAGCAGTACTTC	CASSLPGVFHEQYF
.	TRBV6-4	TRBJ2-3	.	TGTGCCAGCAGTGAGGTGGGGACTTACACAGATACGCAGTATTTT	CASSEVGTYTDTQYF
.	TRBV5-4	TRBJ1-2	.	TGTGCCAGCAGCCCGCCGGGGGGGAACTATGGCTACACCTTC	CASSPPGGNYGYTF
.	TRBV6-5	TRBJ1-2	.	TGTGCCAGCAGCTTCCTGGGGGGGGCTGGCTACACCTTC	CASSFLGGAGYTF
.	TRBV6-5	TRBJ2-5	.	TGTGCCAGCAGTTACGCGATCAGCGTCCAGTACTTC	CASSYAISVQYF
.	TRBV6-6	TRBJ1-1	.	TGTGCCAGCAGCCGGGACACCTCTATTATGAACACTGAAGCTTTCTTT	CASSRDTSIMNTEAFF